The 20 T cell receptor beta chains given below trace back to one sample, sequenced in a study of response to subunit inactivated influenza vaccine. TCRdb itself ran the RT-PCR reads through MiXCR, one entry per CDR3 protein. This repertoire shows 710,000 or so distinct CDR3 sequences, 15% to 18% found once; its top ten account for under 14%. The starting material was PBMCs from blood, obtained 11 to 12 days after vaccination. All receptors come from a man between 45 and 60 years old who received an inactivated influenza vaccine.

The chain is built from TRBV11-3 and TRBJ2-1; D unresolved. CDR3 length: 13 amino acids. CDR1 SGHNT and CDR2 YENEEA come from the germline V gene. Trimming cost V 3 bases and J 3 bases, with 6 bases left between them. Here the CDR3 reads CASSFQDYNEQFF. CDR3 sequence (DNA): TGTGCCAGCAGCTTTCAGGACTACAATGAGCAGTTCTTC.

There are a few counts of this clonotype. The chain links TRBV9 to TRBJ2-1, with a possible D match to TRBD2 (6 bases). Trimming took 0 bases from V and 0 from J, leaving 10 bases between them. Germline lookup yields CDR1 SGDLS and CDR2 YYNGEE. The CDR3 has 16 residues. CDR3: CASSVVGDSSYNEQFF. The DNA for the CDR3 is TGTGCCAGCAGCGTAGTCGGGGACTCCTCCTACAATGAGCAGTTCTTC.

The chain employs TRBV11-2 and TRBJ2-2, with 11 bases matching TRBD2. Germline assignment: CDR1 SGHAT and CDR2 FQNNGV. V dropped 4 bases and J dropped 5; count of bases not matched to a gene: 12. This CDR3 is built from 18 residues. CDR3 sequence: CASSSRLAGPLGTGELFF. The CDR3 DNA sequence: TGTGCCAGCAGCTCCCGACTAGCGGGGCCCCTGGGGACCGGGGAGCTGTTTTTT.

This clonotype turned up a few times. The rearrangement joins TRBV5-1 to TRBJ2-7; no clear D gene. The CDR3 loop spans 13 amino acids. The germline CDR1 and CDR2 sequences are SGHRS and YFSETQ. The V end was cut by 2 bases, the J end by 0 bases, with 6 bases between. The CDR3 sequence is CASSFDNSYEQYF. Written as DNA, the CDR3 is TGCGCCAGCAGCTTTGACAACTCCTACGAGCAGTACTTC. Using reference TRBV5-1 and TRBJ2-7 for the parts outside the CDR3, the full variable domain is KAGVTQTPRYLIKTRGQQVTLSCSPISGHRSVSWYQQTPGQGLQFLFEYFSETQRNKGNFPGRFSGRQFSNSRSEMNVSTLELGDSALYLCASSFDNSYEQYFGPGTRLTVT.

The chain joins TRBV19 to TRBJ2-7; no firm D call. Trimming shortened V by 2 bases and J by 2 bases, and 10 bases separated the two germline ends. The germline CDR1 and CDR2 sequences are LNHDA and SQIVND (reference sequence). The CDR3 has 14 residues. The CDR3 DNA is TGTGCCAGTAGTATATTAGGCGGCCCCTACGAGCAGTACTTC. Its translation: CASSILGGPYEQYF.

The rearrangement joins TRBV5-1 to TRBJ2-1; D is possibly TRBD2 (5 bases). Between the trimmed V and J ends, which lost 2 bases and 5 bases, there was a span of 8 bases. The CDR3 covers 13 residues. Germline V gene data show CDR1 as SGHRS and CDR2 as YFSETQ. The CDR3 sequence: CASSFNGNNEQFF. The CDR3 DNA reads TGCGCCAGCAGCTTTAACGGGAACAATGAGCAGTTCTTC.

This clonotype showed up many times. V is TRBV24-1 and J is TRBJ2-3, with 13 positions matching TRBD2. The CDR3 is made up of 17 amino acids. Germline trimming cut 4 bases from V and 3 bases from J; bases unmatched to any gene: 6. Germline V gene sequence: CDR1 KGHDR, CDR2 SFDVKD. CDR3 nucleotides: TGTGCCACCAGTGACACCCGGACTAGCGGGAGTACAGATACGCAGTATTTT. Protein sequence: CATSDTRTSGSTDTQYF.

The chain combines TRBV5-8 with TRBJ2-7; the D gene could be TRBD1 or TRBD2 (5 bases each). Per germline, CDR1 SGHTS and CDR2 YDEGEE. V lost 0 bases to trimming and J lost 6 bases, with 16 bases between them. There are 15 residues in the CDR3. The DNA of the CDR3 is TGTGCCAGCAGCTTGGGAAGGATTCTGGGGACCGAGCAGTACTTC. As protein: CASSLGRILGTEQYF.

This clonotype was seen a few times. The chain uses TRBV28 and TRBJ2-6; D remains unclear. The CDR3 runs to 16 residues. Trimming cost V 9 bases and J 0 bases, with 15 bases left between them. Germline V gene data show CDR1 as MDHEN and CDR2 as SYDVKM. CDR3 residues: CASRPGSSSGANVLTF. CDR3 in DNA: TGTGCCAGTAGACCGGGCTCAAGCTCTGGGGCCAACGTCCTGACTTTC. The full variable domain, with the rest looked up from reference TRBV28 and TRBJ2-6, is DVKVTQSSRYLVKRTGEKVFLECVQDMDHENMFWYRQDPGLGLRLIYFSYDVKMKEKGDIPEGYSVSREKKERFSLILESASTNQTSMYLCASRPGSSSGANVLTFGAGSRLTVL.

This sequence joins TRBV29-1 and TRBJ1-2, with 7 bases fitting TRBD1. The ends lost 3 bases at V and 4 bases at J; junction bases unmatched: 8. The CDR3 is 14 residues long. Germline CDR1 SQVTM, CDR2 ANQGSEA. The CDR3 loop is CSVDGQDEIYGYTF. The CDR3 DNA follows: TGCAGCGTTGACGGACAGGACGAGATCTATGGCTACACCTTC.

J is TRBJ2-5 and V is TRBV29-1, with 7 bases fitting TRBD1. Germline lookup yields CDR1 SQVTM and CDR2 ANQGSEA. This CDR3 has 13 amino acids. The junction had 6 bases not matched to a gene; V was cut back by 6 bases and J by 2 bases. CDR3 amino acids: CSVSNRGQETQYF. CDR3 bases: TGCAGCGTATCCAACAGGGGTCAAGAGACCCAGTACTTC.

The DNA of the CDR3 is TGTGCCTGGAGTGAGCCGGGGCGGGGTACCTACGAGCAGTACTTC. Protein sequence: CAWSEPGRGTYEQYF. The rearrangement links TRBV30 to TRBJ2-7; D might be TRBD2 (6 bases). Germline V gene sequence: CDR1 GTSNPN, CDR2 SVGIG (reference sequence). V shed 1 base and J shed 2 bases, with 15 bases lying between them. The CDR3 extends over 15 amino acids.

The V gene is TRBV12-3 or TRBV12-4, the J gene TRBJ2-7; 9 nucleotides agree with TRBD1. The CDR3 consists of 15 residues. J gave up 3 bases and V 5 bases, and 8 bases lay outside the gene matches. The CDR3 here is CASSPSLTGGYEQYF. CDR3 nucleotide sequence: TGTGCCAGCAGTCCATCATTGACAGGGGGCTACGAGCAGTACTTC.

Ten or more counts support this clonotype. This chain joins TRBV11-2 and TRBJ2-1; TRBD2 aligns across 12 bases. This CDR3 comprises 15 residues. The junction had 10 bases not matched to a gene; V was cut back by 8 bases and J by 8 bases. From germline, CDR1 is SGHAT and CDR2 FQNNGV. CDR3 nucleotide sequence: TGTGCCAGCCACCCCCTAGCGGGAGGGCCGTATGAGCAGTTCTTC. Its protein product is CASHPLAGGPYEQFF.

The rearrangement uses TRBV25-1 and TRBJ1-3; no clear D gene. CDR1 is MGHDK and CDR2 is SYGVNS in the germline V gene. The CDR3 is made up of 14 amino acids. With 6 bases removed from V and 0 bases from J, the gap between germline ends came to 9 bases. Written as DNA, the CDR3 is TGTGCCAGCAGGGGCATGAGCTCTGGAAACACCATATATTTT. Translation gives CASRGMSSGNTIYF.

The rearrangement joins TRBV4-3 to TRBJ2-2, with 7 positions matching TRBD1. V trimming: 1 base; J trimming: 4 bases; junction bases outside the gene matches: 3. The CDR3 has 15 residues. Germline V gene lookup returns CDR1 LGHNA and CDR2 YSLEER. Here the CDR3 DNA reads TGCGCCAGCAGCCAAGGGGACAGATCCACCGGGGAGCTGTTTTTT. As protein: CASSQGDRSTGELFF.

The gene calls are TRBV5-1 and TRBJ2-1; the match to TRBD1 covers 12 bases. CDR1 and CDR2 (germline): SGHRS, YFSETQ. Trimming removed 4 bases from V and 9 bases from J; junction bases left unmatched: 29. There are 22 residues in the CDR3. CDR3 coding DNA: TGCGCCAGCAGCGGGGGGACAGGGGGCTTCTCAGCGGGAGGCTACGTAGGTCTTGAGCAGTTCTTC. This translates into CASSGGTGGFSAGGYVGLEQFF. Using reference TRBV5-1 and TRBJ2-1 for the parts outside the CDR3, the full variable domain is KAGVTQTPRYLIKTRGQQVTLSCSPISGHRSVSWYQQTPGQGLQFLFEYFSETQRNKGNFPGRFSGRQFSNSRSEMNVSTLELGDSALYLCASSGGTGGFSAGGYVGLEQFFGPGTRLTVL.

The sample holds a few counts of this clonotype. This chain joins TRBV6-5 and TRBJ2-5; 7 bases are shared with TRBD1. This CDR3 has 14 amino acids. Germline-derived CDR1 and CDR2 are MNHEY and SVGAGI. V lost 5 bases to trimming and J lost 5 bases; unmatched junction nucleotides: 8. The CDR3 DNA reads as TGTGCCAGCAGTCACAAAAGGGGGCGGGAGACCCAGTACTTC. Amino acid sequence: CASSHKRGRETQYF.

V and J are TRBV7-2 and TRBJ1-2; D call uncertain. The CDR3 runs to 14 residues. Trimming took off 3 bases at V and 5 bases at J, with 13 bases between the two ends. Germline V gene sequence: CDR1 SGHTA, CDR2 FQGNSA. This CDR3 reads CASSLGRAAYGYTF. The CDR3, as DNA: TGTGCCAGCAGCTTGGGTCGGGCAGCATATGGCTACACCTTC. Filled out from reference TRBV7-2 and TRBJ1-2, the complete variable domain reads GAGVSQSPSNKVTEKGKDVELRCDPISGHTALYWYRQSLGQGLEFLIYFQGNSAPDKSGLPSDRFSAERTGGSVSTLTIQRTQQEDSAVYLCASSLGRAAYGYTFGSGTRLTVV.

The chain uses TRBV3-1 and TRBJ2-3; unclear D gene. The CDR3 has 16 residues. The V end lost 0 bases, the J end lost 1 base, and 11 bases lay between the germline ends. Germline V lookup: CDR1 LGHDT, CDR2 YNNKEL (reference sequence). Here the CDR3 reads CASSQDGLRRTDTQYF. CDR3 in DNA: TGTGCCAGCAGCCAAGATGGTTTGCGACGCACAGATACGCAGTATTTT.